Listed below are T cell receptor beta chains from one sample, sequenced in a study of beta chain features in type 1 diabetes. TCRdb's copy holds only in-frame clones and misses some; the assay was immunoSEQ multiplex PCR. The sample contains 310,000 or so clones, more than 9.5% of which appear only once. The sequencing input was naive CD4+ T cells from blood. The receptors originated from a young woman in good health. CDR3s include the opening cysteine and the closing phenylalanine or tryptophan. Fields, in order: J gene, clone size, V gene, D gene, CDR3 protein, CDR3 DNA. The D gene is left open where the match is weak. The size of a clone is reported for some rows only, either as once, few or many, or as a class for expanded clones.

>TRBJ2-1|few|TRBV9|TRBD2
CASSVEGTSENEQFF
TGTGCCAGCAGCGTAGAGGGGACTAGCGAAAATGAGCAGTTCTTC
>TRBJ1-3|few|TRBV30|.
CAWSQGNTIYF
TGTGCCTGGAGCCAGGGAAACACCATATATTTT
>TRBJ2-3|few|TRBV15|TRBD2
CATSRGVTSGSTDTQYF
TGTGCCACCAGCAGAGGGGTGACTAGCGGGAGTACAGATACGCAGTATTTT
>TRBJ2-2|.|TRBV7-9|.
CASSFFGDTGELFF
TGTGCCAGCAGCTTCTTCGGGGACACCGGGGAGCTGTTTTTT
>TRBJ2-3|.|TRBV11-2|.
CASSARLTDTQYF
TGTGCCAGCAGCGCCAGACTGACAGATACGCAGTATTTT
>TRBJ2-1|few|TRBV11-1|TRBD2
CASSLLASGKPGDEQFF
TGTGCCAGCAGCTTACTGGCTAGCGGGAAGCCGGGCGATGAGCAGTTCTTC
>TRBJ1-2|.|TRBV15|.
CATSARDTKVYGYTF
TGTGCCACCAGCGCTCGGGACACAAAAGTGTATGGCTACACCTTC
>TRBJ2-2|few|TRBV19|.
CASSIAPGSNTGELFF
TGTGCCAGTAGTATAGCCCCGGGATCGAACACCGGGGAGCTGTTTTTT
>TRBJ2-1|.|TRBV6-1|TRBD1
CASSVRDRGRHEQFF
TGTGCCAGCAGTGTCCGGGACAGGGGTCGTCATGAGCAGTTCTTC
>TRBJ2-7|few|TRBV9|TRBD2
CASGGLAGVQYF
TGTGCCAGCGGTGGACTAGCGGGAGTGCAGTACTTC
>TRBJ2-1|few|TRBV4-2|.
CASSQGEAASSYNEQFF
TGTGCCAGCAGCCAAGGTGAGGCCGCCAGCTCCTACAATGAGCAGTTCTTC
>TRBJ2-7|.|TRBV19|TRBD1
CASSDRDRPSYEQYF
TGTGCCAGTAGCGACCGGGACAGACCCAGCTACGAGCAGTACTTC
>TRBJ1-4|few|TRBV27|TRBD1
CASSLSGTGLEKLFF
TGTGCCAGCAGTTTATCGGGGACAGGGCTTGAAAAACTGTTTTTT
>TRBJ2-1|many|TRBV28|.
CASSLYNEQFF
TGTGCCAGCAGCTTGTACAATGAGCAGTTCTTC
>TRBJ2-2|.|TRBV7-2|TRBD2
CASSLTASGDTGELFF
TGTGCCAGCAGCTTAACGGCTAGCGGAGACACCGGGGAGCTGTTTTTT
>TRBJ2-7|.|TRBV30|.
CACGTFYEQYF
TGTGCCTGCGGGACATTCTACGAGCAGTACTTC
>TRBJ2-2|.|TRBV6-5|TRBD1
CASRKQGAPGELFF
TGTGCCAGCAGGAAACAGGGGGCGCCCGGGGAGCTGTTTTTT
>TRBJ2-1|few|TRBV7-3|TRBD2
CASSLRGSGRANEQFF
TGTGCCAGCAGCCTACGGGGGAGCGGGAGGGCGAATGAGCAGTTCTTC
>TRBJ2-5|.|TRBV9|.
CASSVVGSPLAQETQYF
TGTGCCAGCAGCGTAGTGGGCAGCCCACTCGCCCAAGAGACCCAGTACTTC
>TRBJ2-5|.|TRBV5-1|TRBD2
CASSLASLAGGQETQYF
TGCGCCAGCAGCTTGGCTTCACTAGCGGGAGGCCAAGAGACCCAGTACTTC
>TRBJ2-1|.|TRBV9|.
CASSVGQDNEQFF
TGTGCCAGCAGCGTTGGGCAGGACAATGAGCAGTTCTTC
>TRBJ2-1|few|TRBV15|.
CATSSGEGNRLVDNEQFF
TGTGCCACCAGCAGTGGAGAAGGTAACCGGCTAGTTGACAATGAGCAGTTCTTC
>TRBJ2-5|.|TRBV28|.
CASRGSKGGGETQYF
TGTGCCAGCAGGGGTTCCAAAGGTGGAGGAGAGACCCAGTACTTC
>TRBJ2-7|few|TRBV6-5|TRBD2
CASSYSAGGRTYEQYF
TGTGCCAGCAGTTACTCTGCGGGAGGCCGAACCTACGAGCAGTACTTC
>TRBJ2-3|.|TRBV11-3|.
CASSHGGSVDTQYF
TGTGCCAGCAGTCACGGAGGGAGCGTCGATACGCAGTATTTT
>TRBJ2-5|.|TRBV29-1|.
CSALRETQYF
TGCAGCGCCCTGAGGGAGACCCAGTACTTC
>TRBJ2-6|.|TRBV5-1|TRBD1
CASSPQGAQGANVLTF
TGCGCCAGCAGCCCACAGGGGGCGCAAGGGGCCAACGTCCTGACTTTC
>TRBJ1-4|.|TRBV28|TRBD1
CASSAPTGGNEKLFF
TGTGCCAGCAGTGCACCGACAGGGGGAAATGAAAAACTGTTTTTT
>TRBJ2-3|.|TRBV5-1|TRBD2
CASSPGTSGSGTDTQYF
TGCGCCAGCAGCCCTGGGACTAGCGGGAGTGGGACAGATACGCAGTATTTT
>TRBJ2-2|.|TRBV9|TRBD2
CASSVGPISGSNTGELFF
TGTGCCAGCAGCGTAGGACCCATTAGCGGGTCGAACACCGGGGAGCTGTTTTTT
>TRBJ2-1|.|TRBV28|.
CASLTLVGEQFF
TGTGCCAGCCTCACGCTAGTAGGTGAGCAGTTCTTC
>TRBJ2-1|few|TRBV4-3|.
CASSQETGAEQFF
TGCGCCAGCAGCCAAGAAACTGGGGCTGAGCAGTTCTTC
>TRBJ2-3|.|TRBV28|TRBD1
CASSSGTGKNTQYF
TGTGCCAGCAGTTCGGGGACAGGGAAGAATACGCAGTATTTT
>TRBJ2-1|.|TRBV27|.
CASSVSSADNEQFF
TGTGCCAGCAGTGTGTCTAGCGCCGACAATGAGCAGTTCTTC
>TRBJ2-2|few|TRBV4-2|.
CASSQAGANTGELFF
TGTGCCAGCAGCCAAGCCGGTGCGAACACCGGGGAGCTGTTTTTT
>TRBJ2-2|.|TRBV27|TRBD1
CASSFRDRQTGELFF
TGTGCCAGCAGTTTCCGGGACAGACAAACCGGGGAGCTGTTTTTT
>TRBJ2-1|few|TRBV7-9|.
CASSLSRGKAEQFF
TGTGCCAGCAGCTTATCCCGGGGGAAGGCTGAGCAGTTCTTC
>TRBJ2-1|.|TRBV27|.
CASSSGLRREQFF
TGTGCCAGCAGTTCGGGACTCCGAAGGGAGCAGTTCTTC
>TRBJ1-5|.|TRBV10-3|TRBD1
CAIRADRGNNQPQHF
TGTGCCATCAGGGCTGACAGGGGGAACAATCAGCCCCAGCATTTT
>TRBJ1-2|few|TRBV6-5|TRBD1
CASSPDRGVNYGYTF
TGTGCCAGCAGTCCAGACAGGGGGGTTAACTATGGCTACACCTTC
>TRBJ2-5|.|TRBV7-2|.
CASSLSGSGETQYF
TGTGCCAGCAGCTTAAGTGGGTCGGGGGAGACCCAGTACTTC
>TRBJ2-1|few|TRBV18|TRBD2
CASSQGLAEDNEQFF
TGTGCCAGCTCACAGGGACTAGCGGAGGACAATGAGCAGTTCTTC
>TRBJ2-1|.|TRBV9|TRBD2
CASSVGSASGLSYNEQFF
TGTGCCAGCAGCGTAGGATCGGCTAGCGGCCTCTCCTACAATGAGCAGTTCTTC
>TRBJ2-7|.|TRBV7-3|.
CASSLGGPTASYEQYF
TGTGCCAGCAGCTTAGGAGGTCCTACCGCCTCCTACGAGCAGTACTTC
>TRBJ1-5|few|TRBV7-9|TRBD1
CASSLAGTGGSQPQHF
TGTGCCAGCAGCTTAGCGGGGACAGGGGGAAGCCAGCCCCAGCATTTT
>TRBJ2-7|few|TRBV30|TRBD1
CAWSRTGGGYEQYF
TGTGCCTGGAGTCGGACAGGGGGCGGTTACGAGCAGTACTTC
>TRBJ2-7|.|TRBV4-3|TRBD1
CASSQVGQGHSKQYF
TGCGCCAGCAGCCAAGTCGGACAGGGGCATTCAAAGCAGTACTTC
>TRBJ2-5|.|TRBV10-3|TRBD2
CAIRGLELETQYF
TGTGCCATCAGGGGACTAGAATTGGAGACCCAGTACTTC
>TRBJ2-1|.|TRBV5-4|TRBD2
CASSLVRLAGAYNEQFF
TGTGCCAGCAGCTTGGTAAGACTAGCGGGAGCCTACAATGAGCAGTTCTTC
>TRBJ2-7|few|TRBV27|.
CASSPLEVGGQYF
TGTGCCAGCTCCCCTTTGGAGGTGGGGGGGCAGTACTTC
>TRBJ2-6|.|TRBV19|.
CASRTYSGANVLTF
TGTGCCAGTAGAACTTACTCTGGGGCCAACGTCCTGACTTTC
>TRBJ2-7|.|TRBV7-2|.
CASSLQYEQYF
TGTGCCAGCAGCTTACAGTACGAGCAGTACTTC
>TRBJ1-5|.|TRBV30|.
CAWSQDLRAQHF
TGTGCCTGGAGTCAGGATTTGAGAGCCCAGCATTTT
>TRBJ1-1|few|TRBV29-1|.
CSVRQGPFLNTEAFF
TGCAGCGTTCGCCAGGGGCCGTTCTTGAACACTGAAGCTTTCTTT
>TRBJ2-1|.|TRBV7-8|.
CASSLSRQGGYNEQFF
TGTGCCAGCAGCTTATCCAGGCAGGGGGGCTACAATGAGCAGTTCTTC
>TRBJ2-1|.|TRBV10-3|.
CAISPGEGYEQFF
TGTGCCATCAGTCCAGGGGAGGGATATGAGCAGTTCTTC
>TRBJ1-5|.|TRBV6-5|.
CASSYSRVNSNQPQHF
TGTGCCAGCAGTTACTCGAGAGTTAATAGCAATCAGCCCCAGCATTTT
>TRBJ2-1|few|TRBV29-1|TRBD2
CSVEEGLAGAARYEQFF
TGCAGCGTTGAAGAGGGGCTAGCGGGAGCGGCCCGCTATGAGCAGTTCTTC
>TRBJ2-4|few|TRBV30|.
CATSRGAKNIQYF
TGTGCCACCTCGCGGGGAGCCAAAAACATTCAGTACTTC